This is a list of T cell receptor beta chains from one sample in a study of shared clonotypes between healthy human individuals. Profiling relied on immunoSEQ multiplex PCR, and the TCRdb table lists in-frame clones only, not all of them. This table holds some 2,000,000 clones, around 95% found once. Sequenced input: naive CD4+ T cells sorted from blood. The receptors come from a man aged 18-30 years in good health. Each CDR3 is given with its conserved first and last residue. The D gene is left open where the match is weak. Expanded clones get a size class; other rows say once, few or many, or leave the size out.

.	TRBV5-1	TRBJ2-7	15	.	CASSLDMSFTYEQYF	TGCGCCAGCAGCTTGGATATGTCCTTTACCTACGAGCAGTACTTC
TRBD1	TRBV5-1	TRBJ2-7	15	.	CASSATGTGPYEQYF	TGCGCCAGCAGCGCTACCGGGACAGGGCCCTACGAGCAGTACTTC
TRBD1	TRBV6-1	TRBJ2-2	15	.	CASSEETGDTGELFF	TGTGCCAGCAGTGAAGAGACAGGGGACACCGGGGAGCTGTTTTTT
.	TRBV25-1	TRBJ2-2	15	.	CASSPRLPNTGELFF	TGTGCCAGCAGTCCCCGATTACCGAACACCGGGGAGCTGTTTTTT
.	TRBV4-1	TRBJ2-3	18	.	CASSQEGRGRPSTDTQYF	TGCGCCAGCAGCCAAGAGGGACGGGGGAGGCCTAGCACAGATACGCAGTATTTT
TRBD1	TRBV2	TRBJ2-1	16	.	CASSVTGTGLFNEQFF	TGTGCCAGCAGTGTTACCGGGACAGGGTTGTTCAATGAGCAGTTCTTC
TRBD2	TRBV7-2	TRBJ2-1	16	.	CASSSSLAGGYNEQFF	TGTGCCAGCAGCTCCTCACTAGCGGGAGGTTACAATGAGCAGTTCTTC
.	TRBV13	TRBJ2-3	15	.	CASSQRGRDTDTQYF	TGTGCCAGCAGCCAACGGGGGCGGGACACAGATACGCAGTATTTT
TRBD1	TRBV7-9	TRBJ1-2	16	.	CASSDGTGGLNYGYTF	TGTGCCAGCAGCGACGGGACAGGGGGCCTCAACTATGGCTACACCTTC
TRBD2	TRBV7-2	TRBJ2-3	14	.	CASSPGLVTDTQYF	TGTGCCAGCAGCCCTGGACTAGTGACAGATACGCAGTATTTT
.	TRBV18	TRBJ1-3	17	.	CASSPPAGYDFGNTIYF	TGTGCCAGCTCACCCCCAGCAGGGTACGACTTTGGAAACACCATATATTTT
.	TRBV7-8	TRBJ2-7	13	.	CASSLGHTYEQYF	TGTGCCAGCAGCTTAGGACACACCTACGAGCAGTACTTC
.	TRBV6-1	TRBJ1-2	13	few	CASRTGANYGYTF	TGTGCCAGCAGGACAGGCGCTAACTATGGCTACACCTTC
TRBD1	TRBV7-6	TRBJ1-1	13	.	CASSHRQGGEAFF	TGTGCCAGCAGCCATCGGCAGGGGGGAGAAGCTTTCTTT
.	TRBV28	TRBJ1-6	14	once	CAGRGSRDNSPLHF	TGTGCCGGAAGGGGCAGCCGAGATAATTCACCCCTCCACTTT
TRBD1	TRBV6-1	TRBJ2-5	15	.	CASSEQLGGMGTQYF	TGTGCCAGCAGTGAACAACTAGGGGGCATGGGGACCCAGTACTTC
TRBD1	TRBV7-9	TRBJ2-2	16	.	CASSLGDRDLTGELFF	TGTGCCAGCAGCTTAGGGGACAGGGACCTCACCGGGGAGCTGTTTTTT
.	TRBV2	TRBJ2-5	15	.	CASSPESLRLETQYF	TGTGCCAGCAGTCCCGAATCCCTCCGGTTGGAGACCCAGTACTTC
.	TRBV5-6	TRBJ2-7	15	.	CASSLVGRAEYEQYF	TGTGCCAGCAGCTTGGTCGGCAGGGCGGAATACGAGCAGTACTTC
TRBD1	TRBV10-3	TRBJ2-7	14	.	CAIRKTGIAYEQYF	TGTGCCATCAGAAAGACAGGGATTGCCTACGAGCAGTACTTC
.	TRBV28	TRBJ1-4	14	.	CASSSGLSNEKLFF	TGTGCCAGCAGTTCGGGGCTTTCTAATGAAAAACTGTTTTTT
TRBD2	TRBV5-1	TRBJ2-2	15	.	CASARLAGNTGELFF	TGCGCCAGCGCTAGACTAGCGGGAAACACCGGGGAGCTGTTTTTT
.	TRBV4-1	TRBJ2-5	19	.	CASSQTGQRGASYGETQYF	TGCGCCAGCAGCCAGACCGGACAGAGGGGCGCCTCCTACGGGGAGACCCAGTACTTC
.	TRBV27	TRBJ1-2	17	.	CASSFGGAIPFSPGYTF	TGTGCCAGCAGTTTTGGGGGGGCGATTCCCTTCTCTCCTGGCTACACCTTC
.	TRBV30	TRBJ2-3	12	.	CAQGRTVDTQYF	TGTGCTCAGGGGCGGACAGTAGATACGCAGTATTTT
.	TRBV18	TRBJ1-3	15	.	CASSPAGASGNTIYF	TGTGCCAGCTCACCGGCGGGGGCATCTGGAAACACCATATATTTT
TRBD1	TRBV6-6	TRBJ2-5	13	.	CASRRQGLETQYF	TGTGCCAGCAGACGACAGGGCCTGGAGACCCAGTACTTC
.	TRBV5-6	TRBJ1-3	14	.	CASSLRRVGNTIYF	TGTGCCAGCAGCTTGCGCAGGGTGGGAAACACCATATATTTT
TRBD1	TRBV10-2	TRBJ2-7	14	.	CASTDRGSIYEQYF	TGCGCCAGCACCGACAGGGGATCCATCTACGAGCAGTACTTC
TRBD1	TRBV4-1	TRBJ1-2	16	.	CASSQEGTGVGYGYTF	TGCGCCAGCAGCCAAGAGGGGACAGGGGTTGGGTATGGCTACACCTTC
.	TRBV2	TRBJ2-6	17	.	CASSSRGGIVGANVLTF	TGTGCCAGCAGTTCCAGGGGAGGGATTGTGGGGGCCAACGTCCTGACTTTC
TRBD1	TRBV6-6	TRBJ1-1	13	.	CASGRGLSTEAFF	TGTGCCAGCGGCAGGGGGCTCAGTACTGAAGCTTTCTTT
TRBD2	TRBV11-2	TRBJ2-7	13	.	CASSAQGGGEQYF	TGTGCCAGCAGCGCCCAGGGCGGGGGCGAGCAGTACTTC
TRBD1	TRBV30	TRBJ1-1	13	.	CAWNGQVNTEAFF	TGTGCCTGGAACGGACAGGTGAACACTGAAGCTTTCTTT
.	TRBV6-5	TRBJ2-6	15	.	CASSSDKAGANVLTF	TGTGCCAGCAGTTCTGACAAAGCCGGGGCCAACGTCCTGACTTTC
.	TRBV7-9	TRBJ1-1	10	.	CASSLMGAFF	TGTGCCAGCAGCTTAATGGGAGCTTTCTTT
.	TRBV6-5	TRBJ1-6	14	.	CASSSLTALMLLHF	TGTGCCAGCAGTTCCCTTACAGCCCTGATGCTCCTCCACTTT
.	TRBV5-1	TRBJ2-3	14	once	CASSTALTRDTQYF	TGCGCCAGCAGCACCGCCTTAACTCGAGATACGCAGTATTTT
.	TRBV5-1	TRBJ2-5	16	.	CASSLGYGGRPETQYF	TGCGCCAGCAGCTTGGGTTACGGGGGCCGTCCGGAGACCCAGTACTTC
.	TRBV5-4	TRBJ1-5	14	.	CASSPTPGNQPQHF	TGTGCCAGCAGCCCGACGCCAGGGAATCAGCCCCAGCATTTT